These 21 T cell receptor beta chains originate from one sample sequenced in a study of T cells after yellow fever vaccination. TCRdb reprocessed the 5' RACE reads via MiXCR and lists one record per CDR3 protein. The sample has about 630,000 distinct CDR3 sequences; over 9% are singletons. The material sequenced was PBMCs, taken on the day of the yellow fever booster vaccination. The receptors stem from a man in his thirties or forties who received the YFV17D yellow fever vaccine.

This chain uses TRBV20-1 with TRBJ2-7; tentative D call: TRBD2 (5 bases). Trimming took 7 bases from V and 2 from J, leaving 15 bases between them. CDR1 DFQATT and CDR2 SNEGSKA come from the germline V gene (reference sequence). CDR3 length: 13 residues. CDR3 region: CSGRGGFPYEQYF. CDR3 nucleotides: TGCAGTGGCAGAGGCGGGTTCCCCTACGAGCAGTACTTC.

The rearrangement uses TRBV20-1 and TRBJ1-6, with D perhaps matching TRBD1 (5 bases). V shed 6 bases and J shed 9 bases, with 15 bases lying between them. CDR1 and CDR2 (germline): DFQATT, SNEGSKA (reference sequence). The CDR3 covers 13 residues. The CDR3 coding sequence is TGCAGTGCCACGGACACCGGGGGTTCACCCCTCCACTTT. It translates to CSATDTGGSPLHF.

The chain links TRBV6-5 to TRBJ1-1; the D gene is possibly TRBD1 (6 bases). The CDR3 sequence is 14 residues long. Germline lookup yields CDR1 MNHEY and CDR2 SVGAGI. V dropped 4 bases and J dropped 8 bases, with 17 bases sitting between them. DNA for the CDR3: TGTGCCAGCAGTTCTCTGACAGGCCTTAGGGAAGCTTTCTTT. This encodes CASSSLTGLREAFF.

Only a few counts were recorded for this clonotype. CDR3: CASSERLGLAGVGGAKNIQYF. CDR3 DNA sequence: TGCGCCAGCAGTGAGCGCTTGGGACTAGCGGGAGTTGGTGGGGCCAAAAACATTCAGTACTTC. The chain recombines TRBV10-2 with TRBJ2-4, with TRBD2 matching over 14 bases. J gave up 1 base and V 2 bases, and 13 bases lay outside the gene matches. Germline values: CDR1 WSHSY, CDR2 SAAADI. The CDR3 runs to 21 residues.

The rearrangement joins TRBV16 to TRBJ2-1, with TRBD1 matching 12 bases. V was clipped by 2 bases and J by 8 bases; unmatched bases: 4. The CDR3 spans 15 residues. Germline assignment: CDR1 KGHSY and CDR2 FQNENV. The DNA of the CDR3 is TGTGCCAGCAGCCAAAGGGGACAGGGGGCTGATGAGCAGTTCTTC. This codes for CASSQRGQGADEQFF.

This clonotype turned up a few times. The rearrangement uses TRBV29-1 and TRBJ2-7; 8 bases agree with TRBD2. Trimming at V came to 7 bases and at J to 1 base, leaving 6 bases not matched to a gene. This CDR3 is built from 13 residues. In germline, CDR1 is SQVTM, CDR2 ANQGSEA. CDR3 sequence (DNA): TGCAGCGCCAGCGGGAGCCCGTCCTACGAGCAGTACTTC. Protein sequence: CSASGSPSYEQYF.

The gene calls are TRBV5-1 and TRBJ2-1; 10 bases match TRBD2. Germline loops: CDR1 SGHRS, CDR2 YFSETQ. CDR3 length: 18 residues. V lost 0 bases to trimming and J lost 4 bases; unmatched junction nucleotides: 10. For the CDR3, the DNA is TGCGCCAGCAGCTTGGTGGGGGGATCTAGCGGGAGTTACAATGAGCAGTTCTTC. This encodes CASSLVGGSSGSYNEQFF.

The V and J genes are TRBV18 and TRBJ2-5; D call uncertain. Germline CDR1 reads KGHSH; CDR2 reads LQKENI. The CDR3 is made up of 13 amino acids. Trimming removed 2 bases from V and 5 bases from J, with 9 bases in between. The CDR3 reads CASSPGMGETQYF. The CDR3 nucleotides read TGTGCCAGCTCACCAGGGATGGGGGAGACCCAGTACTTC.

There are many counts of this clonotype. The V gene is TRBV7-6, the J gene TRBJ2-7; 9 positions match TRBD1. V gave up 5 bases and J gave up 3 bases; unmatched junction bases: 23. The length of the CDR3 is 20 residues. Germline V gives CDR1 SGHVS, CDR2 FNYEAQ. The CDR3 protein is CASSTHRRDPGTGPIYEQYF. CDR3 coding DNA: TGTGCCAGCAGCACCCACCGTCGAGATCCCGGGACAGGGCCCATCTACGAGCAGTACTTC.

V gene TRBV7-2 combines with J gene TRBJ2-1; tentative D call: TRBD2 (7 bases). The CDR3 sequence is 17 residues long. Germline CDR1 reads SGHTA; CDR2 reads FQGNSA. V lost 8 bases to trimming and J lost 0 bases, with 20 bases between them. CDR3: CASAPGRRGRSYNEQFF. The CDR3 coding sequence is TGTGCCAGCGCTCCGGGGAGGCGGGGGCGCTCCTACAATGAGCAGTTCTTC.

The V and J genes are TRBV12-3 or TRBV12-4 and TRBJ2-7, with 8 bases identical to TRBD2. V dropped 3 bases and J dropped 7; count of bases not matched to a gene: 8. The CDR3 covers 14 residues. The DNA for the CDR3 is TGTGCCAGCAGTTTGAGCGGGAGTGTGGGTGAGCAGTACTTC. Translation: CASSLSGSVGEQYF.

The chain joins TRBV29-1 to TRBJ1-1; D might be TRBD1 (6 bases). Germline lookup yields CDR1 SQVTM and CDR2 ANQGSEA. V lost 6 bases to trimming and J lost 0 bases, with 17 bases between them. The CDR3 contains 15 residues. The CDR3 nucleotides read TGCAGCGTGACCCCTCCCAGGGGTATGAACACTGAAGCTTTCTTT. It translates to CSVTPPRGMNTEAFF.

The DNA of the CDR3 is TGTGCCAGCAGCCCTTGGGTTTTGACAGATACGCAGTATTTT. Residues: CASSPWVLTDTQYF. The V and J genes are TRBV12-3 or TRBV12-4 and TRBJ2-3; D gene ambiguous. The CDR3 has 14 residues. With 6 bases removed from V and 3 bases from J, the gap between germline ends came to 13 bases.

This clonotype was detected only a few times. The chain employs TRBV6-1 and TRBJ1-5, with D tentatively TRBD1 (6 bases). There are 16 residues in the CDR3. V was trimmed by 5 bases and J by 0 bases, leaving 14 bases between them. Germline V gene data show CDR1 as MNHNS and CDR2 as SASEGT. CDR3 bases: TGTGCCAGCAGTCCTCGGACAGTTCTTAGCAATCAGCCCCAGCATTTT. The encoded protein is CASSPRTVLSNQPQHF.

In its sample, this clonotype was seen many times. The chain is built from TRBV7-2 and TRBJ2-7, with 7 bases identical to TRBD1. The V segment lost 1 base and the J segment 3 bases; nucleotides outside the gene matches: 3. The CDR3 length is 14 residues. The germline V gene encodes CDR1 SGHTA and CDR2 FQGNSA. As DNA, the CDR3 is TGTGCCAGCAGCTTAGGGCCAGGGGGCTACGAGCAGTACTTC. Protein: CASSLGPGGYEQYF.

This clonotype has only a few counts. The chain has TRBV28 and TRBJ2-5, with 10 bases that match TRBD2. This CDR3 comprises 15 residues. The trim removed 4 bases at V and 5 bases at J, leaving 7 bases unmatched. The germline V gene has CDR1 MDHEN and CDR2 SYDVKM. The CDR3: CASSSLAGSRETQYF. CDR3 nucleotide sequence: TGTGCCAGCAGTTCACTAGCGGGGTCCCGTGAGACCCAGTACTTC.

This clonotype was counted a few times. For the CDR3, the DNA is TGTGCCAGCAGTTACTCGACCAGGCAAGAGACCCAGTACTTC. It encodes CASSYSTRQETQYF. The V and J genes are TRBV6-5 and TRBJ2-5; D is unclear. Trimming removed 0 bases at V and 2 bases at J, with 7 bases between. Germline V CDR1 and CDR2: MNHEY, SVGAGI. The CDR3 spans 14 residues.

The V gene is TRBV9, the J gene TRBJ2-7; TRBD2 aligns across 11 bases. CDR3 length: 15 amino acids. Germline-derived CDR1 and CDR2 are SGDLS and YYNGEE. The trim removed 3 bases at V and 3 bases at J, leaving 5 bases unmatched. The CDR3: CASSAGLADVYEQYF. CDR3 DNA: TGTGCCAGCAGCGCGGGACTAGCGGATGTCTACGAGCAGTACTTC.

The chain uses TRBV24-1 and TRBJ2-1; no clear D. Germline loops: CDR1 KGHDR, CDR2 SFDVKD. This CDR3 contains 16 residues. Trimming stripped 4 bases from V and 0 bases from J, with 12 bases between. The CDR3 reads CATSEAGPSSYNEQFF. In DNA form, the CDR3 reads TGTGCCACCAGTGAAGCCGGGCCAAGCTCCTACAATGAGCAGTTCTTC.

This clonotype was counted a few times. V and J are TRBV7-9 and TRBJ1-4; TRBD1 matches 10 bases. CDR1 and CDR2 from the germline V gene are SEHNR and FQNEAQ (reference sequence). The length of the CDR3 is 17 residues. V lost 3 bases, J lost 7 bases, and 11 bases stayed unmatched. The CDR3 DNA reads TGTGCCAGCAGCTTCGGACAGGGGGTAGGAGGGCGTGAAAAACTGTTTTTT. Its protein product is CASSFGQGVGGREKLFF.

In its sample, this clonotype was seen a few times. The chain links TRBV10-3 to TRBJ2-7, with unresolved D. V was shortened by 4 bases and J by 1 base, with 11 bases between the two germline ends. Germline loops: CDR1 ENHRY, CDR2 SYGVKD. The CDR3 has 14 residues. DNA for the CDR3: TGTGCCATCAGTGTTGCGGAACCGTCCTACGAGCAGTACTTC. Its translation: CAISVAEPSYEQYF.